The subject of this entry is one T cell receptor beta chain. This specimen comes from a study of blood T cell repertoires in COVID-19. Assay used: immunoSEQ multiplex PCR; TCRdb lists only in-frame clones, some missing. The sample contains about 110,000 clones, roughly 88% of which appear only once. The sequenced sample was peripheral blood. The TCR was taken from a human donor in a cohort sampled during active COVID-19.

The CDR3: CASSLSWDTTYEQYF. In nucleotides, the CDR3 is TGTGCCAGCAGCTTAAGCTGGGACACTACCTACGAGCAGTACTTC. The chain combines TRBV7-2 with TRBJ2-7; possible D gene TRBD1, 6 bases. The V gene lost 2 bases and the J gene lost 2 bases, with 13 bases spanning the gap. Germline V CDR1 and CDR2: SGHTA, FQGNSA. This CDR3 spans 15 amino acids.